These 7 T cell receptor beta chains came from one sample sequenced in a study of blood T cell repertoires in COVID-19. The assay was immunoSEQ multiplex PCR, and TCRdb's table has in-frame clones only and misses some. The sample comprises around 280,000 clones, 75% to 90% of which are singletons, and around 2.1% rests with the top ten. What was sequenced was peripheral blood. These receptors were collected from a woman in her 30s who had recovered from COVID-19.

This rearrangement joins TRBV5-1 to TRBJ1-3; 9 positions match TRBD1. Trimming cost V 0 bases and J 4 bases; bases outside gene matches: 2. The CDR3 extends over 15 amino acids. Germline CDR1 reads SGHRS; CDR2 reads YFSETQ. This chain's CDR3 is CASSLETGGGNTIYF. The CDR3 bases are TGCGCCAGCAGCTTGGAGACAGGGGGAGGAAACACCATATATTTT.

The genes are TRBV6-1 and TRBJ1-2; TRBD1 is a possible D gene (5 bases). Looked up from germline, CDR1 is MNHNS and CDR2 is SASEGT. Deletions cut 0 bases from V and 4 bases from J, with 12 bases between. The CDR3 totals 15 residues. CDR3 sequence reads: CASSEAPEGSYGYTF. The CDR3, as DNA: TGTGCCAGCAGTGAAGCGCCGGAGGGGAGCTATGGCTACACCTTC.

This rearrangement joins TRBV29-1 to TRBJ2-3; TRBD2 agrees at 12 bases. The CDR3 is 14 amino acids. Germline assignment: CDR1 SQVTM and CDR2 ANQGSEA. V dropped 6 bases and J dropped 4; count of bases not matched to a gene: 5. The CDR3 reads CSVRLAGVADTQYF. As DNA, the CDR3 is TGCAGCGTGCGACTAGCGGGAGTAGCAGATACGCAGTATTTT.

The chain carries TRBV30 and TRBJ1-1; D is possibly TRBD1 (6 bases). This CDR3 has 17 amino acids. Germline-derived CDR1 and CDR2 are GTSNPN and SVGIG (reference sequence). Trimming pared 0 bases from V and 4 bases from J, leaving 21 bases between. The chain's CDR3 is CAWSVPQGQGFSTEAFF. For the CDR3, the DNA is TGTGCCTGGAGTGTACCCCAGGGGCAAGGTTTCAGCACTGAAGCTTTCTTT.

Here the CDR3 DNA reads TGTGCCAGCAGTCGGGACACTGATCAGCCCCAGCATTTT. It specifies CASSRDTDQPQHF. The chain combines TRBV7-8 with TRBJ1-5, with D tentatively TRBD1 (6 bases). Germline values: CDR1 SGHVS, CDR2 FQNEAQ. V was trimmed by 6 bases and J by 5 bases, leaving 11 bases between them. The CDR3 has 13 amino acids.

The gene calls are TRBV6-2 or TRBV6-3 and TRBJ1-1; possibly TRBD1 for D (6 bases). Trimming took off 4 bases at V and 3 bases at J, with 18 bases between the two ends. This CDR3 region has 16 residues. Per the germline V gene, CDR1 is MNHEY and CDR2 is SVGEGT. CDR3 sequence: CASSFGQKVRHTEAFF. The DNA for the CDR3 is TGTGCCAGCAGTTTCGGACAGAAGGTGAGGCACACTGAAGCTTTCTTT.

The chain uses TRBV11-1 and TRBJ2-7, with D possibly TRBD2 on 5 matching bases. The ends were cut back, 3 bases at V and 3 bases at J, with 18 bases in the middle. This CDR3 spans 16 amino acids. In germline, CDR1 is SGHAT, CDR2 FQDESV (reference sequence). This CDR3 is CASSFSSLLSVYEQYF. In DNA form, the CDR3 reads TGTGCCAGCAGCTTCTCTAGCCTCTTGAGTGTCTACGAGCAGTACTTC. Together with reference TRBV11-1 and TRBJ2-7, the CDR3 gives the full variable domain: EAEVAQSPRYKITEKSQAVAFWCDPISGHATLYWYRQILGQGPELLVQFQDESVVDDSQLPKDRFSAERLKGVDSTLKIQPAELGDSAMYLCASSFSSLLSVYEQYFGPGTRLTVT.